The TCR beta chain described here comes from a study of OX40 agonist ivuxolimab in advanced cancers. Study details: Patients with hepatocellular carcinoma, melanoma, renal cell or head and neck cancer made up the dose-escalation patients.

The junction had 12 bases not matched to a gene; V was cut back by 6 bases and J by 8 bases. The CDR3 has 14 amino acids. Germline CDR1 and CDR2: MNHNS and SASEGT. Study outcomes and limitations: No determination was made of the antigen specificity of the expanded peripheral T cells. More expanded clones were found, on average, in CD8+ than in CD4+ T cells.

Only in-frame clones appear in the TCRdb table, and some are missing; sequencing was by immunoSEQ multiplex PCR. The repertoire holds around 72,000 clones, 65% to 85% seen once, with around 8% in the top ten. Worth noting for this clone: Its antigen is unidentified.

This rearrangement joins TRBV6-1 to TRBJ2-7; 8 bases map to TRBD1. The receptor was derived from an adult with an advanced solid tumor such as melanoma, head and neck, liver or kidney cancer. The source was CD4+ or CD8+ T cells sorted from blood, collected in a trial of the OX40 agonist ivuxolimab. CDR3 coding DNA: TGTGCCAGCAGAATGACAGGGGCCATATATCAGCAGTACTTC. Encoded protein: CASRMTGAIYQQYF.